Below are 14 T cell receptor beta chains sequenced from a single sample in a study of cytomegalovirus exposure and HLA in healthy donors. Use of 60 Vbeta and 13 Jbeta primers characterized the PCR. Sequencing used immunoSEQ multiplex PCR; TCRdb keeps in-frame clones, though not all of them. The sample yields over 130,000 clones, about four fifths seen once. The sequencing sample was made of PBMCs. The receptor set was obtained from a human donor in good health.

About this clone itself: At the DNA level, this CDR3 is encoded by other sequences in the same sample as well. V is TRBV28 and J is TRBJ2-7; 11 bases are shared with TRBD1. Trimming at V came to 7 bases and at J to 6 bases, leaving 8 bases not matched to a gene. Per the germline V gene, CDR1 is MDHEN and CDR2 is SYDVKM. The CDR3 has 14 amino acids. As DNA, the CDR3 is TGTGCCAGCATTCGGGACAGGGGGTCGGGCGAGCAGTACTTC. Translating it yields CASIRDRGSGEQYF.

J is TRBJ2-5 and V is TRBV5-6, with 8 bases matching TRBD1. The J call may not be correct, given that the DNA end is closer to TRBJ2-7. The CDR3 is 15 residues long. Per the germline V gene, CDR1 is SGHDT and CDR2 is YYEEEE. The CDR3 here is CASSLSFRTGYEQYF. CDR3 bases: TGTGCCAGCAGCCTTAGTTTTCGGACAGGGTACGAGCAGTACTTC.

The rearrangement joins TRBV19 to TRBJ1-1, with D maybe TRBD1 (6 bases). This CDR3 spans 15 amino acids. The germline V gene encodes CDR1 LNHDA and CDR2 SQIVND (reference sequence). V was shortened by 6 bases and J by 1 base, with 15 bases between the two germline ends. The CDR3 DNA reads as TGTGCCAGTAGCACAACCCACAGGGCGAACACTGAAGCTTTCTTT. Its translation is CASSTTHRANTEAFF.

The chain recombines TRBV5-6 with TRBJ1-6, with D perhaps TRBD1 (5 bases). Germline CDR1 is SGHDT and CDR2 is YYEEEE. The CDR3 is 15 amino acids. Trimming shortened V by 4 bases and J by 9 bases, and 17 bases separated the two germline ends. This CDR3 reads CASSSGTSTGSPLHF. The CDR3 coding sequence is TGTGCCAGCAGCAGCGGGACCTCAACGGGTTCACCCCTCCACTTT. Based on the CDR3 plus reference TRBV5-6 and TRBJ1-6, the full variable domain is DAGVTQSPTHLIKTRGQQVTLRCSPKSGHDTVSWYQQALGQGPQFIFQYYEEEERQRGNFPDRFSGHQFPNYSSELNVNALLLGDSALYLCASSSGTSTGSPLHFGNGTRLTVT.

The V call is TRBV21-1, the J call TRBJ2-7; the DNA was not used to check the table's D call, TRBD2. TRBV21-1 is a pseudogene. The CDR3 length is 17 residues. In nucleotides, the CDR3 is TGTGCCAGCAGCAAAGCCGAACGAATCAACCCTTCCGGCGAGCAGTACTTC. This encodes CASSKAERINPSGEQYF.

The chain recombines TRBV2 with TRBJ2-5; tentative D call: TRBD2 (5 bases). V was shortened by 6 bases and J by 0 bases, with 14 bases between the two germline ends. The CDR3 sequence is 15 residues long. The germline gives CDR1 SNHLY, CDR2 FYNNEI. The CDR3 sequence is CASRLLVADQETQYF. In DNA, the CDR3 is TGTGCCAGCAGGTTACTAGTGGCGGACCAAGAGACCCAGTACTTC.

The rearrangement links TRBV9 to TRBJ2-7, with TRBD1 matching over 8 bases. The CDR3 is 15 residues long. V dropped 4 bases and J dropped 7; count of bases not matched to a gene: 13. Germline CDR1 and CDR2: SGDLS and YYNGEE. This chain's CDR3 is CASSPLADRASEQYF. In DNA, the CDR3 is TGTGCCAGCAGCCCCTTAGCGGACAGGGCTTCAGAGCAGTACTTC.

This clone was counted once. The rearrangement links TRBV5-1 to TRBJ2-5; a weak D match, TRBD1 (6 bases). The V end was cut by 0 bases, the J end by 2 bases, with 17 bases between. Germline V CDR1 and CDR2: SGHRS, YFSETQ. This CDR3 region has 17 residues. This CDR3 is CASSLGRGASQQETQYF. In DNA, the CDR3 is TGCGCCAGCAGCTTGGGCAGGGGAGCGTCTCAACAAGAGACCCAGTACTTC.

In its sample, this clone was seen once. The CDR3 spells CASSLKPDGGEAFF. The CDR3 DNA sequence: TGTGCCAGCAGTTTAAAACCCGACGGGGGTGAAGCTTTCTTT. This chain joins TRBV27 and TRBJ1-1; tentative D call: TRBD1 (5 bases). The V gene lost 2 bases and the J gene lost 7 bases, with 14 bases spanning the gap. This CDR3 has 14 amino acids. CDR1 and CDR2 from the germline V gene are MNHEY and SMNVEV (reference sequence).

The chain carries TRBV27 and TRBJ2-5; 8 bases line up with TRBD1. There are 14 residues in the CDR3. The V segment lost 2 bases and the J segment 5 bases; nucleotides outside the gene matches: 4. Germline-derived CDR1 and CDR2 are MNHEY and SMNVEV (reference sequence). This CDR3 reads CASSLVTGGETQYF. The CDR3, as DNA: TGTGCCAGCAGTTTAGTCACAGGGGGTGAGACCCAGTACTTC.

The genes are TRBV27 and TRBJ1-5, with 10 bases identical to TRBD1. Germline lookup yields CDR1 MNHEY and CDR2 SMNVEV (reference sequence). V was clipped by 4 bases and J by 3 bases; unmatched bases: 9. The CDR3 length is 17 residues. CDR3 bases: TGTGCCAGCAGTTCCCAGGGGGGACAGGGGCTCAATCAGCCCCAGCATTTT. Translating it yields CASSSQGGQGLNQPQHF.

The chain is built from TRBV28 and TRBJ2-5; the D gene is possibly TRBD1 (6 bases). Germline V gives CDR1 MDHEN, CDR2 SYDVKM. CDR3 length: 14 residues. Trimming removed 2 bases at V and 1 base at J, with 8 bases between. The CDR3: CASSLMDSQETQYF. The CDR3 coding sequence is TGTGCCAGCAGTTTAATGGACAGCCAAGAGACCCAGTACTTC.

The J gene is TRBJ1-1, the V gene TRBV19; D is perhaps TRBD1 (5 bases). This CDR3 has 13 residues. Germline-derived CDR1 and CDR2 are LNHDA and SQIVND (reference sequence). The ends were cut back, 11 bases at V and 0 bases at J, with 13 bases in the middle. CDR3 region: CACLDRMNTEAFF. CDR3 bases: TGTGCCTGCCTTGACAGAATGAACACTGAAGCTTTCTTT.

The CDR3 bases are TGTGCCAGCAGCCAAAGAGCGGGGCAAGGCTACAATGAGCAGTTCTTC. It is translated as CASSQRAGQGYNEQFF. V gene TRBV4-2 combines with J gene TRBJ2-1; 7 nucleotides agree with TRBD2. The V gene end was trimmed by 2 bases and the J gene end by 3 bases; junction bases not matched to a gene: 7. The CDR3 is made up of 16 amino acids. Germline values: CDR1 LGHNA, CDR2 YNFKEQ.